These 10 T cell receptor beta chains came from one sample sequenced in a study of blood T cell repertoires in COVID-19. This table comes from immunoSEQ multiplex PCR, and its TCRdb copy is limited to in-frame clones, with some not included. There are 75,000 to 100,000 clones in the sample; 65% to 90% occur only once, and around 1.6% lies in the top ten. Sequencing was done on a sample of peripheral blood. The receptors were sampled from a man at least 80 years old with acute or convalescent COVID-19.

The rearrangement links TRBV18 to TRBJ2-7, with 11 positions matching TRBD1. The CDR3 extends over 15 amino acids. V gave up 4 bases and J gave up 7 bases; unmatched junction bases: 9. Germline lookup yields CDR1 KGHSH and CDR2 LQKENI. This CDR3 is CASSLGQGDSREQYF. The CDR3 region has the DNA TGTGCCAGCTCACTGGGACAGGGGGATTCACGGGAGCAGTACTTC.

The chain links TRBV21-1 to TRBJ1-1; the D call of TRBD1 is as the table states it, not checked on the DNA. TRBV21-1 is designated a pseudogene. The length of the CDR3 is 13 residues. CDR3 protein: CASSKGGNREAFF. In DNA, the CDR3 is TGTGCCAGCAGCAAAGGGGGAAACAGGGAAGCTTTCTTT.

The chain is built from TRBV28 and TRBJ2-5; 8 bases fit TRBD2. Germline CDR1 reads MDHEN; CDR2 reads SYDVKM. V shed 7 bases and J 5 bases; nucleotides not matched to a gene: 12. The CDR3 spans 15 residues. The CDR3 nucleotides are TGTGCCAGCAAAGCAGGCGCGGGGGGCCGGGAGACCCAGTACTTC. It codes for CASKAGAGGRETQYF.

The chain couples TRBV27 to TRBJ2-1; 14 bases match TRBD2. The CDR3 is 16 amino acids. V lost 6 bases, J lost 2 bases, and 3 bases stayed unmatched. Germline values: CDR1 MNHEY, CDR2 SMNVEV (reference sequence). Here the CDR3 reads CASSLTSGRAYNEQFF. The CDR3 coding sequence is TGTGCCAGCAGCCTGACTAGCGGGAGGGCCTACAATGAGCAGTTCTTC.

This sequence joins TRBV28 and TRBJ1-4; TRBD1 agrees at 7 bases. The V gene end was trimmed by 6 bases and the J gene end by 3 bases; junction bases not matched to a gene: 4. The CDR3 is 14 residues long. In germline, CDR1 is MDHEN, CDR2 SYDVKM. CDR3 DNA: TGTGCCAGCAGACCCACAGGGGCTAATGAAAAACTGTTTTTT. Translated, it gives CASRPTGANEKLFF.

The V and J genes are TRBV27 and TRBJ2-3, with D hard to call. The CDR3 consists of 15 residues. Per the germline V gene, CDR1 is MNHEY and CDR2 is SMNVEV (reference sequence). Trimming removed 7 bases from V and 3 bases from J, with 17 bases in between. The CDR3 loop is CASTPRPMVTDTQYF. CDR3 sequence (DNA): TGTGCCAGCACCCCCAGGCCAATGGTAACAGATACGCAGTATTTT.

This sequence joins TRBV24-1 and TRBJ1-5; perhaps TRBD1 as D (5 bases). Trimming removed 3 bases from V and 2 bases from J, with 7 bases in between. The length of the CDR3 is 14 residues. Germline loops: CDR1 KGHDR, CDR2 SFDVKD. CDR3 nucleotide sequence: TGTGCCACCAGTGATGCGACAGGCAATCAGCCCCAGCATTTT. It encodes CATSDATGNQPQHF.

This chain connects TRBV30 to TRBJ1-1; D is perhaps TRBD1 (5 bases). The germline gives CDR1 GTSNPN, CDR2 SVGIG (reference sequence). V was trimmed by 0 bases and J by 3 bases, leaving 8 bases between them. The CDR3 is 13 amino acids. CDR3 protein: CAWSVGGDTEAFF. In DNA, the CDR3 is TGTGCCTGGAGTGTAGGAGGGGACACTGAAGCTTTCTTT. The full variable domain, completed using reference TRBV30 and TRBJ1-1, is SQTIHQWPATLVQPVGSPLSLECTVEGTSNPNLYWYRQAAGRGLQLLFYSVGIGQISSEVPQNLSASRPQDRQFILSSKKLLLSDSGFYLCAWSVGGDTEAFFGQGTRLTVV.

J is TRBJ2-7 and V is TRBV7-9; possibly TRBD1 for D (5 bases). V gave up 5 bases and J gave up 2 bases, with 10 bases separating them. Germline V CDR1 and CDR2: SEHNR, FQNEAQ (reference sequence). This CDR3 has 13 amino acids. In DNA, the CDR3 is TGTGCCAGCAGCCCTAAGGGGCCCTACGAGCAGTACTTC. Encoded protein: CASSPKGPYEQYF.

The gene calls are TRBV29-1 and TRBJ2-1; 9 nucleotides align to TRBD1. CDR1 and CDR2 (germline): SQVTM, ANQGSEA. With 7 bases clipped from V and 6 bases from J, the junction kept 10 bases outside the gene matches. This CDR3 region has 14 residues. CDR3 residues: CSADPGTGTNEQFF. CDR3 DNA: TGCAGCGCCGACCCCGGGACAGGGACCAATGAGCAGTTCTTC.